This T cell receptor beta chain was retrieved from a study of blood T cell repertoires in COVID-19. Across the study: Whether acute or convalescent, the COVID-19 samples came from the United States, Italy and Spain.

The protocol was immunoSEQ multiplex PCR, while the TCRdb copy is restricted to in-frame clones and leaves out a portion. Of about 180,000 clones listed, 80% to 85% were seen once; the top ten hold 10% to 15%. Patients in Seattle were enrolled during active infection, then followed longitudinally. CDR1 and CDR2 from the germline V gene are KGHSH and LQKENI. V lost 3 bases and J lost 4, with 12 bases in between. This CDR3 comprises 14 residues. The clonotype was recovered from a woman older than 75 with COVID-19, enrolled during active disease. The rearrangement joins TRBV18 to TRBJ1-1; D not certain. The sample was peripheral blood. The chain's CDR3 is CASSPLDTSTEAFF. Written as DNA, the CDR3 is TGTGCCAGCTCACCCCTTGACACGAGCACTGAAGCTTTCTTT.